A selection of T cell receptor beta chains follows, all from one sample in a study of CD8 T cells in Susac syndrome. TCRdb processed the immunoSEQ multiplex PCR reads anew with MiXCR; each CDR3 protein has one entry. This table has some 300,000 distinct CDR3 sequences, approximately 84% appearing once. The sequenced sample was CD8+ T cells from PBMCs. These TCRs come from a human donor with multiple sclerosis. CDR3s include the opening cysteine and the closing phenylalanine or tryptophan. The order of the fields is J gene, D gene, V gene, clone size, CDR3 protein, CDR3 DNA. A D gene is named only where the DNA matches it firmly. Only some rows state a clone size, as once, few, many or a class for expanded clones.

J gene: TRBJ2-1; D gene: TRBD2; V gene: TRBV10-3; clone size: -; CDR3 protein: CAISESGGPSGMGDSYNEQFF; CDR3 DNA: TGTGCCATCAGTGAGTCGGGGGGTCCTAGCGGGATGGGAGACTCCTACAATGAGCAGTTCTTC
J gene: TRBJ2-7; D gene: -; V gene: TRBV4-2; clone size: -; CDR3 protein: CASSPGASGTYEQYF; CDR3 DNA: TGTGCCAGCAGCCCAGGGGCTAGCGGAACCTACGAGCAGTACTTC
J gene: TRBJ2-1; D gene: TRBD2; V gene: TRBV19; clone size: -; CDR3 protein: CASEPGLASYNEQFF; CDR3 DNA: TGTGCCAGTGAGCCGGGACTAGCCTCCTACAATGAGCAGTTCTTC
J gene: TRBJ1-5; D gene: -; V gene: TRBV19; clone size: once; CDR3 protein: CANTSDYQPQHF; CDR3 DNA: TGTGCCAATACTTCCGATTATCAGCCCCAGCATTTT
J gene: TRBJ2-7; D gene: TRBD1; V gene: TRBV5-5; clone size: -; CDR3 protein: CASSPRDSRMTEQYF; CDR3 DNA: TGTGCCAGCAGCCCTCGGGACAGTCGGATGACCGAGCAGTACTTC
J gene: TRBJ2-6; D gene: -; V gene: TRBV6-1; clone size: -; CDR3 protein: CASLARGESGANVLTF; CDR3 DNA: TGTGCCAGCCTCGCCAGGGGGGAGTCTGGGGCCAACGTCCTGACTTTC
J gene: TRBJ2-1; D gene: -; V gene: TRBV7-3; clone size: -; CDR3 protein: CASSSLGLLHEQFF; CDR3 DNA: TGTGCCAGCAGCTCCCTCGGACTACTCCACGAGCAGTTCTTC
J gene: TRBJ1-4; D gene: TRBD1; V gene: TRBV7-9; clone size: -; CDR3 protein: CASSLGTAINEKLFF; CDR3 DNA: TGTGCCAGCAGCCTTGGGACAGCCATTAATGAAAAACTGTTTTTT
J gene: TRBJ2-4; D gene: TRBD1; V gene: TRBV7-9; clone size: -; CDR3 protein: CASSSGGADIQYF; CDR3 DNA: TGTGCCAGCAGCTCAGGGGGCGCGGACATTCAGTACTTC
J gene: TRBJ2-5; D gene: TRBD2; V gene: TRBV6-5; clone size: -; CDR3 protein: CASSPSGGGLETQYF; CDR3 DNA: TGTGCCAGCAGCCCTTCCGGGGGAGGGCTGGAGACCCAGTACTTC
J gene: TRBJ1-1; D gene: TRBD1; V gene: TRBV30; clone size: -; CDR3 protein: CAWSAPDRGSAEAFF; CDR3 DNA: TGTGCCTGGAGTGCCCCGGACAGGGGGAGCGCTGAAGCTTTCTTT
J gene: TRBJ2-1; D gene: TRBD2; V gene: TRBV5-1; clone size: -; CDR3 protein: CASSGPGLAGYNEQFF; CDR3 DNA: TGCGCCAGCAGCGGCCCTGGACTAGCGGGATATAATGAGCAGTTCTTC
J gene: TRBJ1-2; D gene: -; V gene: TRBV29-1; clone size: -; CDR3 protein: CSVDTGTNYGYTF; CDR3 DNA: TGCAGCGTTGATACAGGGACTAACTATGGCTACACCTTC
J gene: TRBJ2-7; D gene: -; V gene: TRBV29-1; clone size: -; CDR3 protein: CSVEIRHKGAYEQYF; CDR3 DNA: TGCAGCGTTGAAATTCGGCATAAAGGGGCCTACGAGCAGTACTTC
J gene: TRBJ2-7; D gene: TRBD2; V gene: TRBV9; clone size: -; CDR3 protein: CASSVTSGRAVWEQYF; CDR3 DNA: TGTGCCAGCAGCGTAACTAGCGGGAGGGCCGTGTGGGAGCAGTACTTC
J gene: TRBJ1-1; D gene: TRBD1; V gene: TRBV3-1; clone size: -; CDR3 protein: CASSHLAGGVGTEAFF; CDR3 DNA: TGTGCCAGCAGCCATCTCGCAGGGGGTGTGGGCACTGAAGCTTTCTTT
J gene: TRBJ2-7; D gene: -; V gene: TRBV7-9; clone size: -; CDR3 protein: CASSLNGNYEQYF; CDR3 DNA: TGTGCCAGCAGTTTGAACGGAAACTACGAGCAGTACTTC
J gene: TRBJ1-3; D gene: -; V gene: TRBV2; clone size: -; CDR3 protein: CAITTRTLGNTIYF; CDR3 DNA: TGTGCCATCACAACACGTACCCTAGGAAACACCATATATTTT
J gene: TRBJ2-3; D gene: -; V gene: TRBV24-1; clone size: -; CDR3 protein: CAAAGTTDTQYF; CDR3 DNA: TGTGCCGCGGCCGGGACCACAGATACGCAGTATTTT
J gene: TRBJ1-5; D gene: -; V gene: TRBV6-1; clone size: -; CDR3 protein: CASSEARRLNQPQHF; CDR3 DNA: TGTGCCAGCAGTGAAGCGCGGCGGTTGAATCAGCCCCAGCATTTT
J gene: TRBJ2-3; D gene: -; V gene: TRBV7-8; clone size: -; CDR3 protein: CASSLDLAGGDTQYF; CDR3 DNA: TGTGCCAGCAGCTTAGATCTTGCCGGCGGAGATACGCAGTATTTT
J gene: TRBJ1-1; D gene: TRBD1; V gene: TRBV12-3/TRBV12-4; clone size: -; CDR3 protein: CASNGQGVVGNTEAFF; CDR3 DNA: TGTGCCAGCAACGGACAGGGGGTGGTCGGGAACACTGAAGCTTTCTTT
J gene: TRBJ2-3; D gene: -; V gene: TRBV19; clone size: -; CDR3 protein: CASSIVVRDTQYF; CDR3 DNA: TGTGCCAGTAGTATAGTGGTTCGAGATACGCAGTATTTT
J gene: TRBJ2-7; D gene: -; V gene: TRBV11-2; clone size: few; CDR3 protein: CASSLRGKYEQYF; CDR3 DNA: TGTGCCAGCAGCTTAAGGGGGAAATACGAGCAGTACTTC
J gene: TRBJ2-1; D gene: -; V gene: TRBV12-5; clone size: once; CDR3 protein: CASGTDKIGGYNEQFF; CDR3 DNA: TGTGCTAGTGGGACCGACAAAATCGGGGGCTACAATGAGCAGTTCTTC
J gene: TRBJ2-2; D gene: TRBD2; V gene: TRBV2; clone size: -; CDR3 protein: CASSEGVLALNTGELFF; CDR3 DNA: TGTGCCAGCAGTGAAGGGGTACTAGCGCTGAACACCGGGGAGCTGTTTTTT
J gene: TRBJ2-6; D gene: TRBD1; V gene: TRBV19; clone size: -; CDR3 protein: CANLNPGQVFGANVLTF; CDR3 DNA: TGTGCCAACCTAAACCCGGGACAGGTCTTTGGGGCCAACGTCCTGACTTTC
J gene: TRBJ2-1; D gene: -; V gene: TRBV20-1; clone size: -; CDR3 protein: CSASSAENSYNEQFF; CDR3 DNA: TGCAGTGCTAGTTCGGCGGAAAACTCCTACAATGAGCAGTTCTTC
J gene: TRBJ2-7; D gene: -; V gene: TRBV30; clone size: -; CDR3 protein: CAWSDGTAKYF; CDR3 DNA: TGTGCCTGGAGTGACGGGACCGCTAAGTACTTC
J gene: TRBJ1-2; D gene: -; V gene: TRBV5-1; clone size: few; CDR3 protein: CASSLDGGGYGYTF; CDR3 DNA: TGCGCCAGCAGCTTGGATGGGGGCGGGTATGGCTACACCTTC
J gene: TRBJ1-1; D gene: -; V gene: TRBV30; clone size: -; CDR3 protein: CAWSVGAGDTEVFF; CDR3 DNA: TGTGCCTGGAGTGTTGGGGCCGGGGACACTGAAGTTTTCTTT
J gene: TRBJ2-1; D gene: TRBD2; V gene: TRBV3-1; clone size: -; CDR3 protein: CASSQPLRGLAGGLVGEQFF; CDR3 DNA: TGTGCCAGCAGCCAACCCCTGAGGGGACTAGCGGGAGGGCTGGTTGGCGAGCAGTTCTTC
J gene: TRBJ2-6; D gene: -; V gene: TRBV28; clone size: -; CDR3 protein: CASSFRGSGANVLTF; CDR3 DNA: TGTGCCAGCAGTTTCCGCGGCTCTGGGGCCAACGTCCTGACTTTC
J gene: TRBJ2-6; D gene: -; V gene: TRBV4-1; clone size: -; CDR3 protein: CASSQVIALQGGRSPGANVLTF; CDR3 DNA: TGCGCCAGCAGCCAAGTCATCGCTTTACAGGGCGGTAGGTCCCCTGGGGCCAACGTCCTGACTTTC
J gene: TRBJ2-7; D gene: TRBD1; V gene: TRBV10-1; clone size: few; CDR3 protein: CASSEYRQGYEQYF; CDR3 DNA: TGCGCCAGCAGTGAGTATAGACAGGGCTACGAGCAGTACTTC
J gene: TRBJ1-1; D gene: -; V gene: TRBV19; clone size: -; CDR3 protein: CASSIPGYGTEAFF; CDR3 DNA: TGTGCCAGTAGTATACCGGGATACGGCACTGAAGCTTTCTTT
J gene: TRBJ2-3; D gene: -; V gene: TRBV12-3/TRBV12-4; clone size: few; CDR3 protein: CASSGGGGTDTQYF; CDR3 DNA: TGTGCCAGCAGTGGTGGGGGCGGGACAGATACGCAGTATTTT
J gene: TRBJ2-7; D gene: TRBD2; V gene: TRBV7-9; clone size: -; CDR3 protein: CASSSRLAATYEQYF; CDR3 DNA: TGTGCCAGCAGCTCGCGACTAGCGGCGACCTACGAGCAGTACTTC
J gene: TRBJ1-1; D gene: TRBD1; V gene: TRBV30; clone size: -; CDR3 protein: CAWSAARQGGRTEAFF; CDR3 DNA: TGTGCCTGGAGTGCCGCCCGACAGGGGGGTCGGACTGAAGCTTTCTTT